The 5 T cell receptor beta chains below come from one sample, sequenced in a study of blood T cell repertoires in COVID-19. Using immunoSEQ multiplex PCR, the repertoire was profiled, and TCRdb retains in-frame clones only, with some absent. The sample consists of over 90,000 clones, over 70% of them appearing once. Source material: peripheral blood. The receptors come from a man aged 80 or over with active or convalescent COVID-19.

The J gene is TRBJ2-7, the V gene TRBV18; D might be TRBD1 (6 bases). This CDR3 region has 13 residues. Germline lookup yields CDR1 KGHSH and CDR2 LQKENI. Deletions cut 8 bases from V and 0 bases from J, with 11 bases between. CDR3 in DNA: TGTGCCAGCAGCAGACAGGACTCCTACGAGCAGTACTTC. Its protein is CASSRQDSYEQYF.

V is TRBV28 and J is TRBJ2-7, with 11 bases lining up with TRBD1. The V segment lost 5 bases and the J segment 3 bases; nucleotides outside the gene matches: 9. Germline lookup yields CDR1 MDHEN and CDR2 SYDVKM. This CDR3 comprises 16 residues. CDR3 amino acids: CASSPPGTGGLYEQYF. DNA of the CDR3: TGTGCCAGCAGTCCCCCCGGGACAGGGGGACTCTACGAGCAGTACTTC.

This clone was recorded once. The V gene is TRBV5-6, the J gene TRBJ2-3; 7 positions match TRBD2. The trim removed 2 bases at V and 3 bases at J, leaving 6 bases unmatched. Germline V gene lookup returns CDR1 SGHDT and CDR2 YYEEEE. CDR3 length: 15 residues. The CDR3 bases are TGTGCCAGCAGCTTATGGTCCGGGGGGACAGATACGCAGTATTTT. This encodes CASSLWSGGTDTQYF.

The V and J genes are TRBV3-1 (or the pseudogene TRBV3-2) and TRBJ2-7; 7 nucleotides match TRBD2. In germline, CDR1 is LGHDT, CDR2 YNNKEL (reference sequence). This CDR3 has 13 residues. V was pared by 1 base and J by 6 bases, with 3 bases of the junction left unmatched. The DNA of the CDR3 is TGTGCCAGCAGCCAAGCGACTAGCAGCGAGCAGTACTTC. Encoded protein: CASSQATSSEQYF.

A few counts support this clone. The genes are TRBV4-3 and TRBJ2-2, with TRBD2 as a possible D gene (5 bases). Germline CDR1 LGHNA, CDR2 YSLEER. Trimming pared 0 bases from V and 5 bases from J, leaving 10 bases between. The CDR3 is made up of 15 amino acids. The CDR3 nucleotides read TGCGCCAGCAGCCAAGATCAGCCGGGGACCGGGGAGCTGTTTTTT. This gives the protein CASSQDQPGTGELFF.